A selection of T cell receptor beta chains follows, all from one sample in a study of blood T cell repertoires in COVID-19. The assay was immunoSEQ multiplex PCR, and TCRdb's table has in-frame clones only and misses some. The sample includes 380,000 or so clones, more than 70% of them seen just once. The sample consisted of PBMCs or T cells enriched from blood (not recorded which). These receptors were obtained from a man aged 25 to 45 who had recovered from COVID-19. The conserved cysteine and the conserved F or W are not part of the CDR3 here. A D gene is named only where the DNA matches it firmly.

TRBV3-1/TRBV3-2	TRBD1	12	ASSPGQGYYEQY
TRBV2	.	12	ATAGPSNTGELF
TRBV18	.	12	ASSPEGVNTEAF
TRBV6-1	TRBD1	13	ASSDRGPTRTEAF
TRBV5-5	.	12	ASSLTPSTDTQY
TRBV18	TRBD1	13	ASSPRQGAHTEAF
TRBV7-9	.	9	ASSFSETQY
TRBV6-1	.	12	ASSEGGAFYEQY
TRBV18	.	10	ASSPREYEQF
TRBV5-6	TRBD1	11	ASSKGAPNEQF
TRBV18	.	11	ASTTGNNQPQH
TRBV5-1	.	14	ASSLDPGLGLYEQY
TRBV12-5	.	12	ASGFQGVNQPQH
TRBV7-9	TRBD1	10	ASSFQGAWAF
TRBV5-1	TRBD1	13	ASRGTGYFYYGYT
TRBV15	.	15	ATSTTEGGWSNQPQH
TRBV7-9	.	11	ASSRDSNQPQH
TRBV9	TRBD2	14	ASSVGTGTSYNEQF
TRBV10-3	.	12	AISGQQGTDTQY
TRBV7-8	.	15	ASSLGHGFDSNQPQH
TRBV7-7	.	10	ASSSEHGELF
TRBV27	TRBD1	13	ASTTGTGGNQPQH
TRBV10-3	TRBD1	12	AISERDSNYGYT
TRBV12-3/TRBV12-4	TRBD1	11	ASRDRGETEAF
TRBV6-5	TRBD1	11	ASRPTGGTEAF
TRBV7-3	TRBD1	14	ASSQVGGRLDYGYT
TRBV4-1	TRBD1	15	ASSLTRTGISTDTQY
TRBV4-3	TRBD1	14	ASSQWAGGGGQPQH
TRBV6-5	.	13	ASKIGTLGGSPLH
TRBV5-4	.	11	ASHPGLNYGYT